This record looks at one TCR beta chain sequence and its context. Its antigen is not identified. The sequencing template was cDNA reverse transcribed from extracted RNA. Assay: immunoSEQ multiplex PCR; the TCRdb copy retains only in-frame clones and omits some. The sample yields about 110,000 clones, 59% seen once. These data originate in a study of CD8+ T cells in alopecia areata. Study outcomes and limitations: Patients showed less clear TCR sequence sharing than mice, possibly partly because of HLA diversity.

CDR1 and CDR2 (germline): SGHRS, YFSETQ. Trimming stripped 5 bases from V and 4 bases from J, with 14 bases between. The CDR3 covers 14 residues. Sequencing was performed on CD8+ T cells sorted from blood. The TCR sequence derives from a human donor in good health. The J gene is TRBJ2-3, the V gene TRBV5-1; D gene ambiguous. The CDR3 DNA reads TGCGCCAGCAGATTTACCCGGTTAGCAGATACGCAGTATTTT. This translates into CASRFTRLADTQYF.